Listed here are 3 T cell receptor beta chains from one sample, sequenced in a study of shared clonotypes between healthy human individuals (dated by TCRdb to about 2020). The method was the immunoSEQ multiplex PCR assay. In TCRdb, the immuneACCESS table is reduced to in-frame sequences with V and J assigned. These tables do not hold every clone; where another copy was compared, an unresolved V gene accounts for under half, and the others remain unexplained. This sample is represented by roughly 500,000 clones; approximately 82% of them were singletons. The ten biggest clones cover about 12% of the sample. Sequencing used PBMCs. These TCRs come from a woman in her forties in good health. Some clones in this sample may be carry-over from other donors' samples.

The table lists this clone with a few counts. The rearrangement joins TRBV6-1 to TRBJ2-1, with 7 bases identical to TRBD1. V trimming: 10 bases; J trimming: 0 bases; junction bases outside the gene matches: 9. The germline gives CDR1 MNHNS, CDR2 SASEGT. The CDR3 runs 15 residues. CDR3 coding DNA: TGTGCCACCCAACAGGGGCCGAGCTCCTACAATGAGCAGTTCTTC. Translating gives CATQQGPSSYNEQFF.

J is TRBJ2-7 and V is TRBV21-1. TRBV21-1 is classified as a pseudogene. There are 16 residues in the CDR3. The CDR3 protein is CASSKGAVPYPYEQYF. The DNA for the CDR3 is TGTGCCAGCAGCAAAGGAGCAGTGCCCTATCCCTACGAGCAGTACTTC.

There are many counts of this clone. This chain uses TRBV2 with TRBJ2-2; D may be TRBD1 (6 bases). Trimming removed 8 bases from V and 4 bases from J, with 11 bases in between. Germline CDR1 SNHLY, CDR2 FYNNEI. This CDR3 has 13 residues. This CDR3 reads CASHGTSTGELFF. DNA of the CDR3: TGTGCCAGCCACGGGACAAGCACCGGGGAGCTGTTTTTT.